Included here is one T cell receptor (beta chain) sequence, with context. The target antigen is unknown. Blood was sampled at baseline, cycle 4 day 1, and cycle 7 day 1. Germline CDR1 and CDR2: SGHRS and YFSETQ. V lost 2 bases, J lost 1 base, and 6 bases lay in between. The CDR3 is 13 amino acids. The protocol was immunoSEQ multiplex PCR, while the TCRdb copy is restricted to in-frame clones and leaves out a portion. Here the sample spans roughly 72,000 clones, about 84% being singletons. This sample is drawn from a study of OX40 agonist ivuxolimab in advanced cancers. Study-wide results and caveats: At 0.1 to 3.0 mg/kg and by week 6, clonal expansion occurred in CD4+ and CD8+ blood T cells. Relative to CD4+, CD8+ T cells held more expanded clones on average.

The source material was CD4+ or CD8+ T cells sorted from blood, sampled in a trial of the OX40 agonist ivuxolimab. V is TRBV5-1 and J is TRBJ1-1, with unresolved D. The sequence was collected from an adult with an advanced solid tumor such as melanoma, head and neck, liver or kidney cancer. The CDR3 DNA follows: TGCGCCAGCAGCTTTGACTCGAACACTGAAGCTTTCTTT. Translated, it gives CASSFDSNTEAFF.